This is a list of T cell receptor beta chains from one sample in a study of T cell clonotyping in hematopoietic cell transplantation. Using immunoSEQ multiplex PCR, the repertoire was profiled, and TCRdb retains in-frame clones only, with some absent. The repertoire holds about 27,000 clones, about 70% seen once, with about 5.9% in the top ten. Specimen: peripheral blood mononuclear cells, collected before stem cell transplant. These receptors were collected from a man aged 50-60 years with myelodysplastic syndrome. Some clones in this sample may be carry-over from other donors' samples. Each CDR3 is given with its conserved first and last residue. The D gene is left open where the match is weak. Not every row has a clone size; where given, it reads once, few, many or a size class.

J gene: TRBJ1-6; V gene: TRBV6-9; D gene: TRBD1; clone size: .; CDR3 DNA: TGTGCCAGCAGTTCAAAACAGGGGAGTGCCTATAATTCACCCCTCCACTTT; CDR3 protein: CASSSKQGSAYNSPLHF
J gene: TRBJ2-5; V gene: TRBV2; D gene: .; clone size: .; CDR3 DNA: TGTGCCAGCAGTGAGTCGCAGGGACAAGAGACCCAGTACTTC; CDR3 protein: CASSESQGQETQYF
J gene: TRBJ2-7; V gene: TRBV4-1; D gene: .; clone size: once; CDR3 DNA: TGCGCCAGCAGCCCCCCAGCCGGGGTCTCCTACGAGCAGTACTTC; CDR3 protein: CASSPPAGVSYEQYF
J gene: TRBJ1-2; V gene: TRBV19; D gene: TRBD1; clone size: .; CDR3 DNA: TGTGCCAGTAGTGTCTCCGGGACAGCAACTCCTAACTATGGCTACACCTTC; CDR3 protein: CASSVSGTATPNYGYTF
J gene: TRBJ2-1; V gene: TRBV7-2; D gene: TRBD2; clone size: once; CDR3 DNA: TGTGCCAGCAGCTTAGGACTAGCAGCCAACAATGAGCAGTTCTTC; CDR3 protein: CASSLGLAANNEQFF
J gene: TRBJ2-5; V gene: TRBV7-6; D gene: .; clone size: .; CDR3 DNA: TGTGCCAGCAGCTTAGAAGGTAGCTTTGAGACCCAGTACTTC; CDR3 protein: CASSLEGSFETQYF
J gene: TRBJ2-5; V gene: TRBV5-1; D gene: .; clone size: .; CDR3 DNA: TGCGCCAGCAGCTTGACAGGAACTGGAGAGACCCAGTACTTC; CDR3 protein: CASSLTGTGETQYF
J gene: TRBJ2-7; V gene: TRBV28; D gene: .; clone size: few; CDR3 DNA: TGTGCCAGCAGTTTATTGGGGGGCGATCTTTACGAGCAGTACTTC; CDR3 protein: CASSLLGGDLYEQYF
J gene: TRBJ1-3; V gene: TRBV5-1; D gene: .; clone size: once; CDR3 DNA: TGCGCCAGCAGCTTTCTCCCGGGACAAGCTTTTGGAAACACCATATATTTT; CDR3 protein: CASSFLPGQAFGNTIYF
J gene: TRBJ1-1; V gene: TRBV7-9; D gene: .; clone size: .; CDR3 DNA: TGTGCCAGCAGCTTACGGGACACCGACACTGAAGCTTTCTTT; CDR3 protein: CASSLRDTDTEAFF
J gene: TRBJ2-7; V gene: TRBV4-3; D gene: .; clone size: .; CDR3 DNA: TGCGCCAGCAGCCATTCGACTGGCTACGAGCAGTACTTC; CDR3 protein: CASSHSTGYEQYF
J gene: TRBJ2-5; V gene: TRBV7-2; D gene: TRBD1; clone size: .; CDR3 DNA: TGTGCCAGCAGCTTGACAGGGCTAGAGACCCAGTACTTC; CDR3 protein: CASSLTGLETQYF
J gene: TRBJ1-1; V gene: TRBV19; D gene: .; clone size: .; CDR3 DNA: TGTGCCAGTAGTATAACCCCTCCGGGGCTGGCATTTAACACTGAAGCTTTCTTT; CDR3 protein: CASSITPPGLAFNTEAFF
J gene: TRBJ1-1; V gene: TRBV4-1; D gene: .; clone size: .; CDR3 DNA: TGCGCCAGCAGCCCTACCGGGACGGGTAGAGGCACTGAAGCTTTCTTT; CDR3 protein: CASSPTGTGRGTEAFF
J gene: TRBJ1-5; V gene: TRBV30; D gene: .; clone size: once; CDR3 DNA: TGTGCCGTAGCGGGTAGGGGCCATCAGCCCCAGCATTTT; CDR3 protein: CAVAGRGHQPQHF
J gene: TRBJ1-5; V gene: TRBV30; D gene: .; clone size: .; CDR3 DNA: TGTGCCTGGAGCGACGTGGGCCTTAATCAGCCCCAGCATTTT; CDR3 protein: CAWSDVGLNQPQHF
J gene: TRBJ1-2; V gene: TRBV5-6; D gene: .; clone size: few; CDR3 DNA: TGTGCCAGCAGCTTTGGACGGAGCTATGGCTACACCTTC; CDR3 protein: CASSFGRSYGYTF
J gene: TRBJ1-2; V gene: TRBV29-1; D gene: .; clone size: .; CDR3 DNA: TGCAGCGTCGGGGACGGAGGCTACACCTTC; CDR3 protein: CSVGDGGYTF
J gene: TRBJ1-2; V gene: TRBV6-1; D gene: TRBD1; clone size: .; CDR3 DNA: TGTGCCAGCAGTGACGAGGGGGCGGCGGGCTACACCTTC; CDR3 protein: CASSDEGAAGYTF
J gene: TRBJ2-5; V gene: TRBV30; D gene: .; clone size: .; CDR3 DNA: TGTGCCTGGAGTCCTGACAGCCAAGAGACCCAGTACTTC; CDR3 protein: CAWSPDSQETQYF
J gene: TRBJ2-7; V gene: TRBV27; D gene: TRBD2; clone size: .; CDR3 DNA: TGTGCCAGCAGTTTGGGACTAGCCGACTACGAGCAGTACTTC; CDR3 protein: CASSLGLADYEQYF
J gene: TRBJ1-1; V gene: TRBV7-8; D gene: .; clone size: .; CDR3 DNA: TGTGCCAGCAGCTCATACAGGTTCTACTGGGTCACTGAAGCTTTCTTT; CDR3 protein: CASSSYRFYWVTEAFF
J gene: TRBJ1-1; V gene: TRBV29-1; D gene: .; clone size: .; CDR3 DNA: TGCAGCGTTGAGGGGGGGGGCTACACTGAAGCTTTCTTT; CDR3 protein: CSVEGGGYTEAFF
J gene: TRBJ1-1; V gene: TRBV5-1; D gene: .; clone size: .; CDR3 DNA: TGCGCCAGCAGCATAGATACAGGGAACACTGAAGCTTTCTTT; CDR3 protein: CASSIDTGNTEAFF
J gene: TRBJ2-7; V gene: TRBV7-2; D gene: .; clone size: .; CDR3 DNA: TGTGCCAGCAGCCCCAGAGGATTTCCCGAGCAGTACTTC; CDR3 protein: CASSPRGFPEQYF